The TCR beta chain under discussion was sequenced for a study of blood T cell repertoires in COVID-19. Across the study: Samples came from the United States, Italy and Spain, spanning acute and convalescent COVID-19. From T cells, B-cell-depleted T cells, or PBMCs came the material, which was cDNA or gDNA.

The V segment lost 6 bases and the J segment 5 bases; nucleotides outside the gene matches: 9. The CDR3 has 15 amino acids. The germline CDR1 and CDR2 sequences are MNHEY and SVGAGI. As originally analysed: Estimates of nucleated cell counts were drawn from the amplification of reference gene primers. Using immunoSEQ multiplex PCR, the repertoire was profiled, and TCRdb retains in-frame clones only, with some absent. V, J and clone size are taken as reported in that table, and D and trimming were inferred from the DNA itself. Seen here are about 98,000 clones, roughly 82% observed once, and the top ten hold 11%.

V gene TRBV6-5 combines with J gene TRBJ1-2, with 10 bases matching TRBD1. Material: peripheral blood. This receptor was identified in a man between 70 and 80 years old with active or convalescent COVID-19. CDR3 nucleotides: TGTGCCAGCAGAACCGGGACAGGGGATTTGTATGGCTACACCTTC. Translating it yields CASRTGTGDLYGYTF.